Below are 13 T cell receptor beta chains sequenced from a single sample in a study of cytomegalovirus exposure and HLA in healthy donors. PCR amplification relied on 60 Vbeta primers (plus 13 Jbeta primers). Libraries were prepared by immunoSEQ multiplex PCR; TCRdb keeps only in-frame clonotypes and omits some of them. Here the sample spans about 100,000 clones, 65% to 80% being singletons. Source material: PBMCs. These receptors were obtained from a man aged 50 or older in good health and CMV-seronegative.

The chain has TRBV6-6 and TRBJ2-7; possible D gene TRBD2, 6 bases. The ends were cut back, 4 bases at V and 3 bases at J, with 13 bases in the middle. This CDR3 has 14 amino acids. Germline V gene lookup returns CDR1 MNHNY and CDR2 SVGAGI (reference sequence). The CDR3: CASSSATSSYEQYF. The DNA of the CDR3 is TGTGCCAGCAGTTCCGCGACTAGTAGCTACGAGCAGTACTTC.

This clone was counted a few times. This chain uses TRBV30 with TRBJ1-2, with no clear D. Trimming removed 4 bases at V and 4 bases at J, with 7 bases between. CDR1 is GTSNPN and CDR2 is SVGIG in the germline V gene (reference sequence). The CDR3 totals 11 residues. This chain's CDR3 is CAWTPGYGYTF. CDR3 DNA: TGTGCCTGGACCCCAGGCTATGGCTACACCTTC.

The chain uses TRBV7-9 and TRBJ1-4, with TRBD1 matching over 9 bases. V was pared by 2 bases and J by 4 bases, with 8 bases of the junction left unmatched. CDR1 SEHNR and CDR2 FQNEAQ come from the germline V gene (reference sequence). The CDR3 covers 17 residues. Here the CDR3 DNA reads TGTGCCAGCAGCTTATTGGGACCGACAGGGGGTAATGAAAAACTGTTTTTT. Translated, it gives CASSLLGPTGGNEKLFF.

The V call is TRBV19, the J call TRBJ1-2; D ambiguous. Trimming left V 10 bases short and J 1 base short, with 10 bases between. This CDR3 is built from 12 residues. Germline V lookup: CDR1 LNHDA, CDR2 SQIVND (reference sequence). The CDR3: CATTTGNYGYTF. In nucleotides, the CDR3 is TGTGCCACCACGACGGGTAACTATGGCTACACCTTC.

For this clone: Mismatch with germline at one junction end may stem from a read error. This sequence joins TRBV4-1 and TRBJ2-1, with 13 bases aligning to TRBD2. Germline values: CDR1 MGHRA, CDR2 YSYEKL. CDR3 length: 14 amino acids. The CDR3 coding sequence is TGCGCCAGCAGCCAAGTTTCCGGGACTAGCGGGGTCCTCTTC. Translating it yields CASSQVSGTSGVLF.

The chain combines TRBV29-1 with TRBJ1-2; 9 bases match TRBD1. J lost 0 bases, V lost 3 bases, and 5 bases had no gene match. The V gene's germline CDR1 is SQVTM and CDR2 ANQGSEA. The CDR3 totals 15 residues. The CDR3 loop is CSVDGTGSTNYGYTF. For the CDR3, the DNA is TGCAGCGTTGATGGGACAGGGTCAACTAACTATGGCTACACCTTC.

The rearrangement links TRBV2 to TRBJ1-1, with D perhaps matching TRBD1 (6 bases). V was cut by 4 bases and J by 5 bases, with 14 bases left in between. Per germline, CDR1 SNHLY and CDR2 FYNNEI. This CDR3 is built from 14 residues. CDR3 in amino acids: CASSGRQVGTEAFF. The CDR3 bases are TGTGCCAGCAGTGGGAGACAGGTAGGGACTGAAGCTTTCTTT.

The chain couples TRBV28 to TRBJ2-7; TRBD2 might be the D (6 bases). This CDR3 has 14 residues. CDR1 is MDHEN and CDR2 is SYDVKM in the germline V gene. The germline V and J ends were trimmed by 3 bases and 2 bases, with 11 bases remaining between them. CDR3 region: CASSLPTGAYEQYF. The CDR3, as DNA: TGTGCCAGCAGTTTGCCGACGGGGGCCTACGAGCAGTACTTC.

This clone occurred once. The genes are TRBV7-2 and TRBJ1-6; D might be TRBD1 (6 bases). This CDR3 contains 15 residues. CDR1 and CDR2 (germline): SGHTA, FQGNSA. V lost 4 bases and J 5 bases, leaving 12 bases between the germline ends. CDR3 in DNA: TGTGCCAGCAGCTCCGGACAGCTTAATAATTCACCCCTCCACTTT. Translation: CASSSGQLNNSPLHF.

This chain uses TRBV30 with TRBJ2-3; 12 bases map to TRBD2. Trimming removed 2 bases from V and 0 bases from J; junction bases left unmatched: 6. The CDR3 is 17 amino acids. CDR1 GTSNPN and CDR2 SVGIG come from the germline V gene (reference sequence). CDR3 sequence: CAWSPGLAGRSTDTQYF. The CDR3 DNA is TGTGCCTGGAGTCCGGGACTAGCGGGCCGTAGCACAGATACGCAGTATTTT.

CDR3 nucleotide sequence: TGTGCCAGCAGTTTGAACCAGGGGTTGGATGAGCAGTTCTTC. Amino acids: CASSLNQGLDEQFF. The chain joins TRBV27 to TRBJ2-1; possibly TRBD1 for D (6 bases). The germline V gene has CDR1 MNHEY and CDR2 SMNVEV (reference sequence). V shed 3 bases and J shed 8 bases, with 14 bases lying between them. The CDR3 is 14 amino acids.

The gene calls are TRBV19 and TRBJ1-1, with 7 bases lining up with TRBD1. The CDR3 covers 16 residues. Germline lookup yields CDR1 LNHDA and CDR2 SQIVND (reference sequence). J was trimmed by 3 bases and V by 5 bases; bases with no gene match: 12. CDR3 sequence (DNA): TGTGCCAGTAGTCTGACAGGGCGAATTACGGACACTGAAGCTTTCTTT. Translating gives CASSLTGRITDTEAFF.

The chain uses TRBV7-9 and TRBJ2-3; 7 nucleotides match TRBD1. The V gene end was trimmed by 3 bases and the J gene end by 2 bases; junction bases not matched to a gene: 11. CDR3 size: 17 residues. Germline assignment: CDR1 SEHNR and CDR2 FQNEAQ (reference sequence). CDR3 residues: CASSFPAGTEYTDTQYF. The CDR3 DNA is TGTGCCAGCAGCTTCCCAGCAGGGACAGAGTACACAGATACGCAGTATTTT.